The subject of this entry is one TCR beta chain. Its specificity is unknown. The data belong to a study of T cell responses to AZD1222 COVID-19 vaccine. Study summary: Second-dose groups at about 4 or about 12 weeks were pooled.

Data came from immunoSEQ multiplex PCR; TCRdb stores just in-frame clones and leaves some out. The sample has about 100,000 clones; roughly 90% are singletons. Trimming took 6 bases from V and 5 from J, leaving 7 bases between them. This CDR3 is 12 amino acids long. Germline CDR1 and CDR2: SNHLY and FYNNEI. The study, taken as a whole, reports: Spike regions recognized by vaccine-associated CD4 TCRs spanned the protein, led by 160-218 and 743-854. Baseline seropositives among AZD1222 recipients totaled only 5 to 7. Donors, mostly white British, included more females; clonal diversity was possibly underestimated.

The chain joins TRBV2 to TRBJ1-4; D unresolved. The sequences come from peripheral blood, collected on day 0 of AZD1222 vaccination. The sequence was collected from an adult in good health. CDR3 amino acids: CASRPLNEKLFF. CDR3 coding DNA: TGTGCCAGCAGACCGCTGAATGAAAAACTGTTTTTT.